This T cell receptor (beta chain) was sequenced for a study of T-cell memory formation after mild COVID-19. General study findings and limits: Clones contracting over day 15 to 85 were CD4/CD8 balanced, with later expanders leaning CD4+. Mainly in CM and EM were contracting CD4+ clones; CD8+ were in EMRA.

TCRdb reprocessed the 5' RACE reads via MiXCR and lists one record per CDR3 protein. In the table there are about 210,000 distinct CDR3 sequences, more than 9% of which are singletons. At least ten counts were recorded for this clonotype. What it binds is unknown. The source of this sequence is a man younger than 30 who had mild COVID-19 (a few samples of this study predate the infection). Cell type and time point are not known. What was sequenced was PBMCs or a T cell subset sorted from them (not recorded which).

The CDR3 DNA reads as TGTGCCAGCAGCCTAGGACTAGCGGGGACCCTTGAGCAGTTCTTC. Amino acids: CASSLGLAGTLEQFF. The chain joins TRBV7-2 to TRBJ2-1; 12 nucleotides align to TRBD2. Germline V gene sequence: CDR1 SGHTA, CDR2 FQGNSA. The CDR3 sequence is 15 residues long. Trimming at V came to 5 bases and at J to 9 bases, leaving 8 bases not matched to a gene.